The 8 T cell receptor beta chains listed next were all sequenced from one sample in a study of blood T cell repertoires in COVID-19. TCRdb's table, derived via immunoSEQ multiplex PCR, lists solely in-frame clones and lacks some. Altogether more than 200,000 clones are present, under 90% being singletons, with the ten largest covering about 10%. Sequencing was performed on peripheral blood. Every receptor here comes from a woman of 80 years or more with COVID-19, enrolled during active disease.

This clone appeared many times. The genes are TRBV2 and TRBJ2-7; D unclear. CDR3 length equals 13 residues. Trimming cost V 4 bases and J 6 bases, with 13 bases left between them. Per the germline V gene, CDR1 is SNHLY and CDR2 is FYNNEI. The chain's CDR3 is CASSGSLPVEQYV. The DNA of the CDR3 is TGTGCCAGCAGTGGGAGCCTTCCCGTCGAGCAGTACGTC.

The rearrangement joins TRBV7-2 to TRBJ2-1; 7 bases align to TRBD2. Germline V CDR1 and CDR2: SGHTA, FQGNSA. V lost 1 base to trimming and J lost 1 base; unmatched junction nucleotides: 1. The CDR3 has 15 residues. The CDR3 reads CASSLVGGSYNEQFF. The CDR3, as DNA: TGTGCCAGCAGCTTAGTGGGGGGGTCCTACAATGAGCAGTTCTTC.

The CDR3 sequence is CASSYEWGGRNTIYF. CDR3 DNA: TGTGCCAGCAGCTATGAGTGGGGGGGCCGAAACACCATATATTTT. The chain joins TRBV4-2 to TRBJ1-3, with D possibly being TRBD1 (6 bases). V was pared by 5 bases and J by 5 bases, with 16 bases between. Germline CDR1 and CDR2: LGHNA and YNFKEQ. This CDR3 is built from 15 residues.

This clone was recorded a few times. The chain recombines TRBV7-8 with TRBJ2-2; D unclear. CDR1 is SGHVS and CDR2 is FQNEAQ in the germline V gene. This CDR3 has 13 amino acids. V gave up 5 bases and J gave up 8 bases, with 12 bases separating them. The CDR3 sequence: CASSLWAQGELFF. The CDR3 DNA reads TGTGCCAGCAGCCTCTGGGCGCAAGGGGAGCTGTTTTTT.

The CDR3 sequence: CASRASRGRDGYTF. CDR3 in DNA: TGTGCCAGCAGAGCCTCGCGGGGTCGGGATGGCTACACCTTC. The chain employs TRBV28 and TRBJ1-2; D call uncertain. V was clipped by 6 bases and J by 6 bases, with 17 bases between them. This CDR3 has 14 amino acids. Germline CDR1 is MDHEN and CDR2 is SYDVKM.

The chain links TRBV5-6 to TRBJ2-7; 7 bases match TRBD1. After removal of 3 bases from V and 3 bases from J, the junction contained 12 bases not matched to a gene. This CDR3 comprises 16 residues. From germline, CDR1 is SGHDT and CDR2 YYEEEE. CDR3 sequence (DNA): TGTGCCAGCAGCTCCCGGGACAGCTTTTCATTCTACGAGCAGTACGTC. Translated: CASSSRDSFSFYEQYV.

The chain joins TRBV3-1 (or the pseudogene TRBV3-2) to TRBJ1-1; D ambiguous. The CDR3 extends over 15 amino acids. The germline gives CDR1 LGHDT, CDR2 YNNKEL (reference sequence). The germline V and J ends were trimmed by 2 bases and 5 bases, with 15 bases remaining between them. The CDR3 bases are TGTGCCAGCAGCCAAAACAGCCTTGTGAGAACTGAAGCTTTCTTT. This encodes CASSQNSLVRTEAFF.

This chain connects TRBV15 to TRBJ1-5, with 7 bases identical to TRBD1. This CDR3 region has 15 residues. The trim removed 5 bases at V and 3 bases at J, leaving 7 bases unmatched. Germline V gives CDR1 LNHNV, CDR2 YYDKDF (reference sequence). The DNA of the CDR3 is TGTGCCACCAGCGGAGGACAGGATTACAATCAGCCCCAGCATTTT. Residues: CATSGGQDYNQPQHF.